The present T cell receptor (beta chain) was sequenced within a study of OX40 agonist ivuxolimab in advanced cancers. For the study at large: Each dose-escalation patient presented with hepatocellular carcinoma, melanoma, renal cell or head and neck cancer.

Only in-frame clones appear in the TCRdb table, and some are missing; sequencing was by immunoSEQ multiplex PCR. The table has over 9,500 clones, around 90% seen once; the top ten hold roughly 70%. The sequencing used CD4+ or CD8+ T cells sorted from blood, collected in a trial of the OX40 agonist ivuxolimab. The clonotype comes from an adult with an advanced solid tumor such as melanoma, head and neck, liver or kidney cancer.

CDR3 region: CASGLAGQYGYTF. Here the CDR3 DNA reads TGTGCCAGCGGACTTGCGGGACAATATGGCTACACCTTC. The chain combines TRBV5-6 with TRBJ1-2; D might be TRBD1 (6 bases). Germline V gene data show CDR1 as SGHDT and CDR2 as YYEEEE. The CDR3 is made up of 13 amino acids. Trimming removed 7 bases at V and 5 bases at J, with 15 bases between.